A selection of T cell receptor beta chains follows, all from one sample in a study of CD8 T cells in Susac syndrome. MiXCR was run by TCRdb on the immunoSEQ multiplex PCR reads, yielding one entry per CDR3 protein. The sample lists about 200,000 distinct CDR3 sequences, around 95% seen once, with 0.082% in the top ten. Source material: CD4+ T cells from PBMCs. These receptors were collected from a human donor with multiple sclerosis. Each CDR3 is given with its conserved first and last residue. Fields, in order: J gene, D gene, clone size, V gene, CDR3 protein, CDR3 DNA. D genes are given only for firm matches. A clone size is listed for some rows: how often the clone was seen (once, few, many), or a class if it is expanded.

j_gene: TRBJ2-5; d_gene: TRBD1; abundance: once; v_gene: TRBV15; CDR3aa: CATSSRTGGETQYF; CDR3nt: TGTGCCACCAGCAGCCGGACAGGGGGCGAGACCCAGTACTTC
j_gene: TRBJ2-5; d_gene: -; abundance: -; v_gene: TRBV7-2; CDR3aa: CASSFPFETQYF; CDR3nt: TGTGCCAGCAGCTTTCCGTTCGAGACCCAGTACTTC
j_gene: TRBJ1-1; d_gene: -; abundance: -; v_gene: TRBV7-9; CDR3aa: CASSLVLSGSTEAFF; CDR3nt: TGTGCCAGCAGCTTAGTTTTGTCGGGAAGCACTGAAGCTTTCTTT
j_gene: TRBJ1-6; d_gene: -; abundance: -; v_gene: TRBV29-1; CDR3aa: CSVGEAANSPLHF; CDR3nt: TGCAGCGTTGGCGAGGCCGCTAATTCACCCCTCCACTTT
j_gene: TRBJ2-5; d_gene: TRBD1; abundance: once; v_gene: TRBV20-1; CDR3aa: CSARAGTAPGETQYF; CDR3nt: TGCAGTGCTAGAGCCGGGACAGCCCCAGGGGAGACCCAGTACTTC
j_gene: TRBJ1-1; d_gene: -; abundance: -; v_gene: TRBV12-3/TRBV12-4; CDR3aa: CASSLSGGGNTEAFF; CDR3nt: TGTGCCAGCAGTTTATCTGGGGGCGGGAACACTGAAGCTTTCTTT
j_gene: TRBJ2-5; d_gene: -; abundance: -; v_gene: TRBV20-1; CDR3aa: CSASVSETQYF; CDR3nt: TGCAGTGCTAGTGTTTCGGAGACCCAGTACTTC
j_gene: TRBJ2-1; d_gene: -; abundance: once; v_gene: TRBV4-2; CDR3aa: CASSPETGGYNEQFF; CDR3nt: TGTGCCAGCAGCCCAGAAACTGGGGGGTACAATGAGCAGTTCTTC
j_gene: TRBJ2-3; d_gene: TRBD1; abundance: -; v_gene: TRBV5-1; CDR3aa: CASSLQGQGAGDTQYF; CDR3nt: TGCGCCAGCAGCCTCCAAGGACAGGGGGCAGGAGATACGCAGTATTTT
j_gene: TRBJ2-7; d_gene: -; abundance: -; v_gene: TRBV30; CDR3aa: CAWTLGYEQYF; CDR3nt: TGTGCCTGGACGCTCGGGTACGAGCAGTACTTC
j_gene: TRBJ2-3; d_gene: -; abundance: -; v_gene: TRBV20-1; CDR3aa: CSAIVPRTALSDTQYF; CDR3nt: TGCAGTGCTATAGTCCCCAGGACTGCCCTATCGGATACGCAGTATTTT
j_gene: TRBJ2-6; d_gene: -; abundance: -; v_gene: TRBV3-1; CDR3aa: CASSQRYEGIGANVLTF; CDR3nt: TGTGCCAGCAGCCAACGGTATGAAGGGATAGGGGCCAACGTCCTGACTTTC
j_gene: TRBJ1-2; d_gene: -; abundance: -; v_gene: TRBV3-1; CDR3aa: CASSQERTRGYTF; CDR3nt: TGTGCCAGCAGCCAAGAGCGTACGAGAGGCTACACCTTC
j_gene: TRBJ1-1; d_gene: -; abundance: -; v_gene: TRBV30; CDR3aa: CAWSVGGSLTEAFF; CDR3nt: TGTGCCTGGAGTGTCGGTGGTTCGCTCACTGAAGCTTTCTTT